Below are 25 T cell receptor beta chains sequenced from a single sample in a study of T cell repertoires in cytomegalovirus infection. Each CDR3 protein gets one entry after TCRdb re-called the reads with MiXCR. Here the sample spans hundreds of thousands of distinct CDR3 sequences, roughly 24% being singletons. The specimen sequenced was CD8+ T cells from PBMCs. The receptors originated from a human donor in good health (CMV status not recorded). Some clones in this sample may be carry-over from other donors' samples.

To note about this clonotype: At one boundary the junction diverges from the germline segment, which might be a read error. The chain links TRBV2 to TRBJ1-5, with D unresolved. The germline gives CDR1 SNHLY, CDR2 FYNNEI. This CDR3 is built from 15 residues. This chain's CDR3 is CVSRDPNVGNQPQHF. The DNA of the CDR3 is TGTGTCAGCAGAGATCCCAACGTGGGCAATCAGCCCCAGCATTTT.

The V and J genes are TRBV20-1 and TRBJ2-2; D unresolved. V was pared by 3 bases and J by 2 bases, with 7 bases between. The CDR3 covers 13 residues. CDR1 and CDR2 (germline): DFQATT, SNEGSKA (reference sequence). Here the CDR3 reads CSASPFNTGELFF. CDR3 sequence (DNA): TGCAGTGCTAGCCCCTTTAACACCGGGGAGCTGTTTTTT.

In this sample, this clonotype turned up many times. The chain joins TRBV20-1 to TRBJ2-2; TRBD2 might be the D (5 bases). The CDR3 sequence is 12 residues long. Germline CDR1 DFQATT, CDR2 SNEGSKA (reference sequence). Trimming took off 5 bases at V and 7 bases at J, with 11 bases between the two ends. This CDR3 reads CSALGEFGELFF. The CDR3 bases are TGCAGTGCTTTGGGAGAATTCGGGGAGCTGTTTTTT.

The count of this clonotype is one. The rearrangement joins TRBV14 to TRBJ2-7, with D possibly being TRBD2 (5 bases). Germline CDR1 is SGHDN and CDR2 is FVKESK. Between the trimmed V and J ends, which lost 4 bases and 3 bases, there was a span of 16 bases. The CDR3 runs to 15 residues. The CDR3 bases are TGTGCCAGCAGCCCCCGGGGAGCCTATTACTACGAGCAGTACGTC. This sequence encodes CASSPRGAYYYEQYV.

This clonotype was seen at least ten times. V usage is TRBV11-2 and J usage is TRBJ1-1; 7 nucleotides agree with TRBD1. Germline V gene data show CDR1 as SGHAT and CDR2 as FQNNGV. The trim removed 5 bases at V and 2 bases at J, leaving 5 bases unmatched. The length of the CDR3 is 14 residues. The DNA for the CDR3 is TGTGCCAGCAGCACACGGGACAGAAACACTGAAGCTTTCTTT. As protein: CASSTRDRNTEAFF. The entire variable domain, with the rest obtained from reference TRBV11-2 and TRBJ1-1, is as follows: EAGVAQSPRYKIIEKRQSVAFWCNPISGHATLYWYQQILGQGPKLLIQFQNNGVVDDSQLPKDRFSAERLKGVDSTLKIQPAKLEDSAVYLCASSTRDRNTEAFFGQGTRLTVV.

The chain uses TRBV29-1 and TRBJ1-4, with a possible D match to TRBD1 (5 bases). V was trimmed by 1 base and J by 7 bases, leaving 10 bases between them. Per the germline V gene, CDR1 is SQVTM and CDR2 is ANQGSEA. There are 13 residues in the CDR3. The CDR3 DNA is TGCAGCGTTGAAGGATCGCAGGGTGAAAAACTGTTTTTT. It yields the protein CSVEGSQGEKLFF.

Turning to this clonotype: Possible read error: a much larger clone is one base away. The chain uses TRBV7-6 and TRBJ1-1; D gene ambiguous. Germline V CDR1 and CDR2: SGHVS, FNYEAQ. This CDR3 region has 15 residues. This chain's CDR3 is CVSSPQGLGNTEAFF. In DNA, the CDR3 is TGTGTCAGCAGCCCACAAGGACTAGGGAACACTGAAGCTTTCTTT.

This clonotype was seen repeatedly, ten times or more. V gene TRBV7-8 combines with J gene TRBJ2-7, with D maybe TRBD1 (6 bases). Per the germline V gene, CDR1 is SGHVS and CDR2 is FQNEAQ. CDR3 length: 18 amino acids. Trimming cost V 4 bases and J 1 base, with 23 bases left between them. In DNA, the CDR3 is TGTGCCAGCAGCTCTACTTCGGACAGCCCAATACCTTCCTACGAGCAGTACTTC. Translating it yields CASSSTSDSPIPSYEQYF.

In this sample, this clonotype turned up a few times. J is TRBJ2-7 and V is TRBV20-1; no clear D. Germline V gene data show CDR1 as DFQATT and CDR2 as SNEGSKA (reference sequence). Trimming pared 0 bases from V and 2 bases from J, leaving 14 bases between. This CDR3 is 15 amino acids long. CDR3 nucleotides: TGCAGTGCTAGAGAAGGGCCCTCAGACGCCTACGAGCAGTACGTC. Protein sequence: CSAREGPSDAYEQYV.

This clonotype was seen many times. This chain uses TRBV24-1 with TRBJ2-1, with D perhaps matching TRBD2 (5 bases). The germline CDR1 and CDR2 sequences are KGHDR and SFDVKD. The CDR3 extends over 14 amino acids. V was clipped by 5 bases and J by 4 bases, with 11 bases between them. As DNA, the CDR3 is TGTGCCACCAGTGCGGCTACGGGGTACAATGAGCAGTTCTTC. Amino acid sequence: CATSAATGYNEQFF.

This chain uses TRBV15 with TRBJ2-5; the D gene could be TRBD1 or TRBD2 (5 bases each). From germline, CDR1 is LNHNV and CDR2 YYDKDF (reference sequence). V was cut by 0 bases and J by 4 bases, with 18 bases left in between. This CDR3 region has 17 residues. The DNA for the CDR3 is TGTGCCACCAGCAGAGACAAACCCGGGACGGATGGAGAGACCCAGTACTTC. Residues: CATSRDKPGTDGETQYF.

The gene calls are TRBV11-3 and TRBJ2-1, with a tentative D call TRBD2 (5 bases). The CDR3 contains 15 residues. Between the trimmed V and J ends, which lost 5 bases and 0 bases, there was a span of 11 bases. The germline gives CDR1 SGHNT, CDR2 YENEEA. CDR3 in amino acids: CASSQRGPSYNEQFF. The CDR3 coding sequence is TGTGCCAGCAGCCAAAGAGGGCCCTCCTACAATGAGCAGTTCTTC.

This clonotype was seen repeatedly, ten times or more. The chain has TRBV6-5 and TRBJ1-2, with unresolved D. CDR1 and CDR2 (germline): MNHEY, SVGAGI. The CDR3 is 13 residues long. Trimming removed 0 bases at V and 2 bases at J, with 4 bases between. CDR3 bases: TGTGCCAGCAGTTACTCCTGGAACTATGGCTACACCTTC. Translated: CASSYSWNYGYTF.

This sequence joins TRBV9 and TRBJ1-2; D not certain. Germline V gives CDR1 SGDLS, CDR2 YYNGEE. This CDR3 comprises 14 residues. V gave up 3 bases and J gave up 4 bases, with 13 bases separating them. In DNA form, the CDR3 reads TGTGCCAGCAGCGCCGGACCGGGCATCTATGGCTACACCTTC. Residues: CASSAGPGIYGYTF.

This clonotype came up a few times. The chain employs TRBV6-6 and TRBJ2-1, with TRBD1 matching over 7 bases. The germline gives CDR1 MNHNY, CDR2 SVGAGI (reference sequence). Germline trimming cut 4 bases from V and 0 bases from J; bases unmatched to any gene: 12. The CDR3 is made up of 18 amino acids. For the CDR3, the DNA is TGTGCCAGCAGTTCCCCCCCGACAGGGAGAAACTCCTACAATGAGCAGTTCTTC. Protein sequence: CASSSPPTGRNSYNEQFF.

This clonotype appeared a few times. The rearrangement uses TRBV28 and TRBJ1-5; TRBD1 is a possible D gene (5 bases). The CDR3 spans 15 residues. V was clipped by 5 bases and J by 5 bases, with 16 bases between them. Germline values: CDR1 MDHEN, CDR2 SYDVKM. CDR3 loop: CASSHKPDNYQPQHF. DNA for the CDR3: TGTGCCAGCAGTCATAAACCGGACAATTATCAGCCCCAGCATTTT.

There are many counts of this clonotype. J is TRBJ2-1 and V is TRBV7-6; D is unclear. The V gene's germline CDR1 is SGHVS and CDR2 FNYEAQ. The CDR3 spans 14 residues. V lost 5 bases to trimming and J lost 2 bases, with 10 bases between them. The CDR3 region is CASSQALAYNEQFF. Here the CDR3 DNA reads TGTGCCAGCAGCCAGGCCCTGGCCTACAATGAGCAGTTCTTC.

This clonotype was seen a handful of times. CDR3 in amino acids: CASSLNESPYEQYF. CDR3 bases: TGTGCCAGCAGTTTAAACGAATCCCCCTACGAGCAGTACTTC. The chain combines TRBV12-3 or TRBV12-4 with TRBJ2-7; D remains unclear. This CDR3 has 14 residues. The V end was cut by 2 bases, the J end by 2 bases, with 10 bases between.

The V and J genes are TRBV12-3 or TRBV12-4 and TRBJ2-1; D is perhaps TRBD1 or TRBD2 (5 bases each). Trimming shortened V by 4 bases and J by 5 bases, and 30 bases separated the two germline ends. The CDR3 runs 20 residues. CDR3 protein: CASSSSLGRDRTAENNEQFF. Written as DNA, the CDR3 is TGTGCCAGCAGTTCATCGTTAGGCCGGGACCGTACTGCGGAAAACAATGAGCAGTTCTTC.

The chain combines TRBV7-4 with TRBJ2-3; D gene ambiguous. Trimming removed 5 bases from V and 6 bases from J, with 9 bases in between. CDR3 length: 12 residues. Germline-derived CDR1 and CDR2 are SGHVT and SQSDAQ. CDR3 protein: CASSPKLDTQYF. CDR3 DNA: TGTGCCAGCAGCCCTAAACTGGATACGCAGTATTTT. The variable domain in full, completed from reference TRBV7-4 and TRBJ2-3, reads GAGVSQSPRYKVAKRGRDVALRCDSISGHVTLYWYRQTLGQGSEVLTYSQSDAQRDKSGRPSGRFSAERPERSVSTLKIQRTEQGDSAVYLCASSPKLDTQYFGPGTRLTVL.

The chain's CDR3 is CASSSGTTLNEQFF. DNA for the CDR3: TGTGCCAGCAGTTCGGGGACAACCTTGAATGAGCAGTTCTTC. The chain carries TRBV28 and TRBJ2-1, with TRBD1 as a possible D gene (6 bases). V dropped 4 bases and J dropped 7 bases, with 14 bases sitting between them. This CDR3 is 14 amino acids long. Looked up from germline, CDR1 is MDHEN and CDR2 is SYDVKM.

This clonotype was recorded many times. The V and J genes are TRBV14 and TRBJ2-2; D possibly uses TRBD1 or TRBD2 (5 bases each). The V end lost 2 bases, the J end lost 4 bases, and 14 bases lay between the germline ends. Germline V gene lookup returns CDR1 SGHDN and CDR2 FVKESK. The CDR3 extends over 16 amino acids. The CDR3 bases are TGTGCCAGCAGCCAATCCAGGGACCCTGCCACCGGGGAGCTGTTTTTT. Amino acid sequence: CASSQSRDPATGELFF.

This chain links TRBV6-1 with TRBJ2-7, with D possibly being TRBD1 (5 bases). The CDR3 is 12 amino acids. CDR1 and CDR2 from the germline V gene are MNHNS and SASEGT. Trimming stripped 3 bases from V and 4 bases from J, with 7 bases between. The CDR3: CASSDSGYEQYV. DNA for the CDR3: TGTGCCAGCAGTGATTCAGGGTACGAGCAGTACGTC.

The rearrangement links TRBV6-5 to TRBJ1-1; TRBD1 might be the D (6 bases). Deletions cut 0 bases from V and 7 bases from J, with 24 bases between. Germline V gene data show CDR1 as MNHEY and CDR2 as SVGAGI. The CDR3 length is 18 residues. The CDR3 nucleotides read TGTGCCAGCAGTTACTCAATCGTGCCCCGGAGGGGGGAGGGTGAAGCTTTCTTT. Encoded protein: CASSYSIVPRRGEGEAFF.

The V gene is TRBV14, the J gene TRBJ2-1, with TRBD2 matching over 8 bases. Germline trimming cut 0 bases from V and 4 bases from J; bases unmatched to any gene: 5. This CDR3 contains 16 residues. Germline V CDR1 and CDR2: SGHDN, FVKESK. The CDR3 reads CASSQDWAGGYNEQFF. CDR3 coding DNA: TGTGCCAGCAGCCAAGATTGGGCGGGGGGTTACAATGAGCAGTTCTTC.